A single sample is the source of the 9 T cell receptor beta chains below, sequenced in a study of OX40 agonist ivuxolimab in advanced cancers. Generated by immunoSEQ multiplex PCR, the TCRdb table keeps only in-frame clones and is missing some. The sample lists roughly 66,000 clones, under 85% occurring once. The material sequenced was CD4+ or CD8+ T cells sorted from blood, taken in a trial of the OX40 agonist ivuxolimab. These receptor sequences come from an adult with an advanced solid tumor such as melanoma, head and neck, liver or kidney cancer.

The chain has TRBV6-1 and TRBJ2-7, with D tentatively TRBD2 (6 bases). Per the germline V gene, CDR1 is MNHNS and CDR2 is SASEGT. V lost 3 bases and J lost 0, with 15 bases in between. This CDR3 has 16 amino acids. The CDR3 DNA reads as TGTGCCAGCAGTGATACGGGACTTGCCACCTCCTACGAGCAGTACTTC. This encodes CASSDTGLATSYEQYF.

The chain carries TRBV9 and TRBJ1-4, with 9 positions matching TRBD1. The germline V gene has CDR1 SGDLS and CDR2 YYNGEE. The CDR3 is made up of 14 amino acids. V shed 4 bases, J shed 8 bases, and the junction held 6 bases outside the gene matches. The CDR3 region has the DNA TGTGCCAGCAGCCCCACCGGACAGGGGGAAAAACTGTTTTTT. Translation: CASSPTGQGEKLFF.

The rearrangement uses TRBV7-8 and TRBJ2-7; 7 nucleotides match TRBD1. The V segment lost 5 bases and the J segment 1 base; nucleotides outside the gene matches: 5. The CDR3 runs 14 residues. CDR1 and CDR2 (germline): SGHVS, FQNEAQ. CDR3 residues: CASSADRASYEQYF. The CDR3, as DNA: TGTGCCAGCAGCGCCGACAGGGCTTCCTACGAGCAGTACTTC. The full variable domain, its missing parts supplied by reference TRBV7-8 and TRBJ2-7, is GAGVSQSPRYKVAKRGQDVALRCDPISGHVSLFWYQQALGQGPEFLTYFQNEAQLDKSGLPSDRFFAERPEGSVSTLKIQRTQQEDSAVYLCASSADRASYEQYFGPGTRLTVT.

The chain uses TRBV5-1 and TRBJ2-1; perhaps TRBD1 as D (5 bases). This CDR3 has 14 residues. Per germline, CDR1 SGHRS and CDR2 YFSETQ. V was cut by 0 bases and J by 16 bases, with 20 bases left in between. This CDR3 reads CASSLEVWGVSGFF. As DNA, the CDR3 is TGCGCCAGCAGCTTGGAAGTTTGGGGCGTTAGTGGTTTCTTC. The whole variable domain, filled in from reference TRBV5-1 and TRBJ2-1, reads KAGVTQTPRYLIKTRGQQVTLSCSPISGHRSVSWYQQTPGQGLQFLFEYFSETQRNKGNFPGRFSGRQFSNSRSEMNVSTLELGDSALYLCASSLEVWGVSGFFGPGTRLTVL.

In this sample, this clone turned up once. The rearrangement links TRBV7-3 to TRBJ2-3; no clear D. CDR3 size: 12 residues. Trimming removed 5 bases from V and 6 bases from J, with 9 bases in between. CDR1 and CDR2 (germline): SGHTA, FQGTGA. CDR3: CASSPRSDTQYF. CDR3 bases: TGTGCCAGCAGCCCTCGGTCCGATACGCAGTATTTT.

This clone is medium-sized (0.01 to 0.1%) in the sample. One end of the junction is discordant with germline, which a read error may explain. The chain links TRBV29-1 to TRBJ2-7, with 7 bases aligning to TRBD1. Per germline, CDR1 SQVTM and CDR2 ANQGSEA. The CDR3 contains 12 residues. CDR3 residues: CSVEAGGYEQYF. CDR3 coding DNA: TGCAGCGTGGAAGCAGGGGGCTACGAGCAGTACTTC.

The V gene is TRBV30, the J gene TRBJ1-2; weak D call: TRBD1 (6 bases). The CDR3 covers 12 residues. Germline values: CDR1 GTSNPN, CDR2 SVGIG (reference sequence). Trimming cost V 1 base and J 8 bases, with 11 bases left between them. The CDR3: CAWSAGTMGYTF. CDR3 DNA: TGTGCCTGGAGTGCAGGGACAATGGGCTACACCTTC.

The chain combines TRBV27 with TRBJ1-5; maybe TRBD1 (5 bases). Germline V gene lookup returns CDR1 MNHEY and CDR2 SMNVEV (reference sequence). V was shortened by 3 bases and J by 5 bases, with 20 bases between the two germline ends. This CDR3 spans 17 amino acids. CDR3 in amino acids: CASSLFGGPMGHQPQHF. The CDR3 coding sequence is TGTGCCAGCAGTTTGTTCGGCGGACCCATGGGGCATCAGCCCCAGCATTTT.

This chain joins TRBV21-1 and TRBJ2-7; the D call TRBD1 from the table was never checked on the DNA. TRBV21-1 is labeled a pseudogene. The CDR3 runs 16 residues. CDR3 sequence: CASSKAPGQGVYEQYF. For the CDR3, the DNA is TGTGCCAGCAGCAAAGCTCCCGGACAGGGGGTCTACGAGCAGTACTTC.